This T cell receptor (beta chain) stems from a study of T-cell reconstitution after alpha-beta-depleted transplantation in children. Study-level results: Reportedly, alpha-beta T cells present about two months post-transplant originated from several hundred expanded clones of graft origin. When one year had passed after transplant, most T-cell counts and diversity came from newly produced T cells. Recipient T cells and thymic progenitors that survived gave rise to the high TCRbeta diversity observed at day 60 in some patients.

This sample's TCRbeta library carried unique molecular identifier barcodes. MiXCR, applied by TCRdb to the PCR reads, yields one record per CDR3 protein. The sample includes about 350,000 distinct CDR3 sequences, about 17% of them seen just once. Germline CDR1 SGHVS, CDR2 FNYEAQ. The CDR3 runs 15 residues. V was shortened by 5 bases and J by 4 bases, with 17 bases between the two germline ends. This clonotype has just a few counts. Its cognate antigen is unknown. The chain is built from TRBV7-6 and TRBJ1-2; maybe TRBD1 (5 bases). The receptor was derived from a male patient aged 2 to 10 who had a stem cell transplant for acute lymphoblastic leukemia, so the T cells may come from the graft donor. Sequences were derived from PBMCs, mostly from graft donor cells, sampled 360 days after TCRalphabeta/CD19-depleted stem cell transplant. This CDR3 reads CASSPLGGDGYGYTF. The CDR3 region has the DNA TGTGCCAGCAGCCCACTGGGGGGGGATGGCTATGGCTACACCTTC.